A single sample gave rise to the 14 T cell receptor beta chains below, sequenced in a study of cytomegalovirus exposure and HLA in healthy donors. The PCR contained 60 Vbeta and 13 Jbeta primers. Assay used: immunoSEQ multiplex PCR; TCRdb lists only in-frame clones, some missing. The sample contains 200,000 to 250,000 clones, about 80% of which appear only once. The sample was PBMCs. The receptor source for this set is a woman between 40 and 50 years old in good health and CMV-seronegative.

Here the CDR3 reads CASGPGGQIYEQYF. DNA of the CDR3: TGTGCCAGCGGACCCGGGGGGCAGATCTACGAGCAGTACTTC. The genes are TRBV7-2 and TRBJ2-7; D might be TRBD2 (7 bases). V was cut by 8 bases and J by 3 bases, with 17 bases left in between. The germline CDR1 and CDR2 sequences are SGHTA and FQGNSA. This CDR3 region has 14 residues.

This chain uses TRBV10-3 with TRBJ2-3, with TRBD2 matching over 9 bases. Per germline, CDR1 ENHRY and CDR2 SYGVKD. The CDR3 has 16 residues. Germline trimming cut 3 bases from V and 9 bases from J; bases unmatched to any gene: 13. The CDR3 region is CAISDIQAGGPLTQYF. The CDR3 DNA is TGTGCCATCAGTGACATTCAAGCGGGGGGCCCGCTGACGCAGTATTTT.

This chain joins TRBV5-4 and TRBJ2-5; 16 bases fit TRBD2. Germline V lookup: CDR1 SGHNT, CDR2 YYREEE (reference sequence). J gave up 4 bases and V 4 bases, and 7 bases lay outside the gene matches. CDR3 size: 17 residues. CDR3 nucleotides: TGTGCCAGCAGCCCGGGGACTAGCGGGGGGGCAGGAGAGACCCAGTACTTC. Translating gives CASSPGTSGGAGETQYF. The full variable domain, completed using reference TRBV5-4 and TRBJ2-5, is ETGVTQSPTHLIKTRGQQVTLRCSSQSGHNTVSWYQQALGQGPQFIFQYYREEENGRGNFPPRFSGLQFPNYSSELNVNALELDDSALYLCASSPGTSGGAGETQYFGPGTRLLVL.

The CDR3 reads CATDSGTGDEKLFF. CDR3 in DNA: TGCGCCACGGACTCCGGGACAGGGGATGAAAAACTGTTTTTT. The chain has TRBV10-2 and TRBJ1-4, with TRBD1 identical over 10 bases. CDR3 length: 14 residues. Trimming removed 10 bases from V and 6 bases from J; junction bases left unmatched: 8. CDR1 WSHSY and CDR2 SAAADI come from the germline V gene.

The chain couples TRBV9 to TRBJ2-1; 10 nucleotides agree with TRBD2. CDR3 length: 15 residues. Germline loops: CDR1 SGDLS, CDR2 YYNGEE. V dropped 0 bases and J dropped 8; count of bases not matched to a gene: 5. Written as DNA, the CDR3 is TGTGCCAGCAGCGTAGGTAGCGGGGGGCCCCATGAGCAGTTCTTC. This sequence encodes CASSVGSGGPHEQFF.

The chain couples TRBV27 to TRBJ2-3; D may be TRBD2 (5 bases). Trimming shortened V by 3 bases and J by 6 bases, and 16 bases separated the two germline ends. CDR1 is MNHEY, CDR2 SMNVEV, per germline (reference sequence). The CDR3 extends over 15 amino acids. CDR3 nucleotide sequence: TGTGCCAGCAGTTTGCGGGTTGAAGATAAGGATACGCAGTATTTT. Translated, it gives CASSLRVEDKDTQYF.

The chain employs TRBV13 and TRBJ2-1; 7 bases fit TRBD2. In germline, CDR1 is PRHDT, CDR2 FYEKMQ (reference sequence). With V trimmed by 1 base and J by 4 bases, 4 bases remained unmatched. The CDR3 runs to 15 residues. CDR3: CASSLEASGYNEQFF. CDR3 nucleotides: TGTGCCAGCAGCTTAGAGGCTAGCGGATACAATGAGCAGTTCTTC.

J is TRBJ1-3 and V is TRBV30, with a possible D match to TRBD1 (6 bases). Trimming took 1 base from V and 4 from J, leaving 11 bases between them. The length of the CDR3 is 14 residues. CDR1 and CDR2 (germline): GTSNPN, SVGIG (reference sequence). The CDR3 nucleotides are TGTGCCTGGAGTGAAACAGGGAGAGGAAACACCATATATTTT. This gives the protein CAWSETGRGNTIYF. The whole variable domain, remainder taken from reference TRBV30 and TRBJ1-3, is SQTIHQWPATLVQPVGSPLSLECTVEGTSNPNLYWYRQAAGRGLQLLFYSVGIGQISSEVPQNLSASRPQDRQFILSSKKLLLSDSGFYLCAWSETGRGNTIYFGEGSWLTVV.

The chain joins TRBV29-1 to TRBJ2-7; a possible D gene is TRBD1 (6 bases). Trimming left V 7 bases short and J 0 bases short, with 16 bases between. The CDR3 spans 14 residues. Germline CDR1 reads SQVTM; CDR2 reads ANQGSEA. The CDR3 bases are TGCAGCGCTGGGGTCGACAGGAGCTCCTACGAGCAGTACTTC. Its protein is CSAGVDRSSYEQYF.

The chain is built from TRBV6-1 and TRBJ1-2; D unresolved. V gave up 3 bases and J gave up 8 bases, with 16 bases separating them. The CDR3 has 14 residues. Germline V gene sequence: CDR1 MNHNS, CDR2 SASEGT. The CDR3 sequence: CASSDSPRERGYTF. The DNA for the CDR3 is TGTGCCAGCAGTGATTCCCCTAGGGAGCGGGGCTACACCTTC.

The V gene is TRBV28, the J gene TRBJ1-2; no reliable D call. The CDR3 consists of 17 residues. V lost 1 base and J lost 4, with 19 bases in between. CDR1 and CDR2 from the germline V gene are MDHEN and SYDVKM. The CDR3 loop reads CASSLYLGSEGSYGYTF. The CDR3 DNA is TGTGCCAGCAGTTTATATTTAGGTTCGGAGGGATCCTATGGCTACACCTTC.

The rearrangement uses TRBV7-8 and TRBJ2-3; maybe TRBD2 (5 bases). CDR1 is SGHVS and CDR2 is FQNEAQ in the germline V gene. This CDR3 has 15 residues. V lost 1 base to trimming and J lost 8 bases, with 16 bases between them. CDR3 residues: CASSLELAVGVTQYF. CDR3 bases: TGTGCCAGCAGCTTAGAGCTAGCCGTCGGAGTTACGCAGTATTTT.

V gene TRBV28 combines with J gene TRBJ1-5; 11 positions agree with TRBD1. The length of the CDR3 is 15 residues. Losses at the gene ends were 5 bases for V and 4 bases for J; bases not matched to a gene: 4. The germline V gene encodes CDR1 MDHEN and CDR2 SYDVKM. The DNA for the CDR3 is TGTGCCAGCAGTCCCCGGGACAGGGGGAATCAGCCCCAGCATTTT. It specifies CASSPRDRGNQPQHF.

J is TRBJ1-2 and V is TRBV7-9, with D perhaps matching TRBD1 (6 bases). The length of the CDR3 is 14 residues. The germline CDR1 and CDR2 sequences are SEHNR and FQNEAQ (reference sequence). Trimming took 7 bases from V and 3 from J, leaving 15 bases between them. The CDR3 region has the DNA TGTGCCAGCAACGGTCAGGGGAATGACTATGGCTACACCTTC. This translates into CASNGQGNDYGYTF.